The 27 T cell receptor beta chains reported below all come from one sample, sequenced in a study. TCRdb recomputed calls from the 5' RACE reads with MiXCR, one row per CDR3 protein. The profile covers about 57,000 distinct CDR3 sequences, with 28% appearing a single time and approximately 3.3% taken by the ten largest. Source material: tumor-infiltrating memory CD4+ T cells sorted from the breast tumor. Specified subset: memory CD4+ T cells, CD4+CD45RO+CD25-. The source is a female donor with breast cancer.

The genes are TRBV20-1 and TRBJ2-7; 13 nucleotides agree with TRBD2. V lost 5 bases and J lost 6; bases outside the gene matches: 7. CDR1 DFQATT and CDR2 SNEGSKA come from the germline V gene (reference sequence). The CDR3 spans 14 residues. The CDR3 DNA follows: TGCAGTGCTCCTCAGGGACTAGCGGGATCCGAGCAGTACTTC. This gives the protein CSAPQGLAGSEQYF.

The chain has TRBV7-2 and TRBJ2-1, with 11 nucleotides matching TRBD1. CDR1 is SGHTA, CDR2 FQGNSA, per germline. The CDR3 totals 15 residues. The trim removed 5 bases at V and 7 bases at J, leaving 7 bases unmatched. CDR3 sequence: CASSLRTGGRNEQFF. The CDR3 nucleotides read TGTGCCAGCAGCCTGAGGACAGGGGGCAGGAATGAGCAGTTCTTC.

This chain's CDR3 is CASSSDRHYSTDTQHF. In DNA, the CDR3 is TGTGCCAGCAGTTCCGACAGGCACTATAGCACAGATACGCAGCATTTT. The chain is built from TRBV7-2 and TRBJ2-3, with D perhaps TRBD1 (6 bases). The J call may be mistaken, given a closer DNA end match to TRBJ1-5. The length of the CDR3 is 16 residues. From germline, CDR1 is SGHTA and CDR2 FQGNSA.

This clonotype was counted only a few times. The chain combines TRBV27 with TRBJ1-2; 7 positions match TRBD1. CDR1 is MNHEY and CDR2 is SMNVEV in the germline V gene (reference sequence). The ends lost 6 bases at V and 3 bases at J; junction bases unmatched: 7. The CDR3 is 14 amino acids. The CDR3 spells CASRGTVGDYGYTF. The CDR3 region has the DNA TGTGCCAGCAGGGGGACAGTAGGGGACTATGGCTACACCTTC.

In this sample, this clonotype turned up a few times. V usage is TRBV28 and J usage is TRBJ2-7; D is perhaps TRBD1 (5 bases). This CDR3 is 16 amino acids long. Germline CDR1 and CDR2: MDHEN and SYDVKM. The V end lost 2 bases, the J end lost 2 bases, and 16 bases lay between the germline ends. CDR3 sequence: CASSLQGTRPTYEQYF. As DNA, the CDR3 is TGTGCCAGCAGTTTACAGGGAACCCGGCCCACCTACGAGCAGTACTTC.

As regards this clonotype: With a much larger clone just one base away, this may be a read error. This rearrangement joins TRBV5-1 to TRBJ1-1, with no clear D. Looked up from germline, CDR1 is SGHRS and CDR2 is YFSETQ. This CDR3 has 15 residues. Deletions cut 6 bases from V and 4 bases from J, with 19 bases between. The CDR3 bases are TGCGCCAGCATCTTCCTACCGGGCCGGGGCACTGAAGCTTTCTTT. Its protein is CASIFLPGRGTEAFF. Full variable domain (rest looked up from reference TRBV5-1 and TRBJ1-1): KAGVTQTPRYLIKTRGQQVTLSCSPISGHRSVSWYQQTPGQGLQFLFEYFSETQRNKGNFPGRFSGRQFSNSRSEMNVSTLELGDSALYLCASIFLPGRGTEAFFGQGTRLTVV.

V is TRBV25-1 and J is TRBJ1-2, with D perhaps TRBD1 (5 bases). The CDR3 covers 14 residues. Germline V gives CDR1 MGHDK, CDR2 SYGVNS. V was clipped by 4 bases and J by 2 bases, with 11 bases between them. CDR3 loop: CASSGWSGNYGYTF. CDR3 in DNA: TGTGCCAGCAGTGGGTGGTCAGGGAACTATGGCTACACCTTC.

Many counts were recorded for this clonotype. The chain employs TRBV29-1 and TRBJ2-5; 7 nucleotides align to TRBD2. Germline lookup yields CDR1 SQVTM and CDR2 ANQGSEA. CDR3 length equals 13 residues. The J segment lost 5 bases and the V segment lost 7 bases, leaving 10 bases of the junction unmatched. The CDR3 loop reads CSGLGRGGETQYF. For the CDR3, the DNA is TGCAGCGGCCTAGGGAGGGGCGGGGAGACCCAGTACTTC. The full variable domain, in which reference TRBV29-1 and TRBJ2-5 provide the parts outside the CDR3, is SAVISQKPSRDICQRGTSLTIQCQVDSQVTMMFWYRQQPGQSLTLIATANQGSEATYESGFVIDKFPISRPNLTFSTLTVSNMSPEDSSIYLCSGLGRGGETQYFGPGTRLLVL.

Concerning this clonotype itself: Germline is not matched at one junction end, which may reflect a read error. The rearrangement links TRBV6-5 to TRBJ2-7; the D gene is possibly TRBD2 (5 bases). The CDR3 consists of 13 residues. Germline CDR1 MNHEY, CDR2 SVGAGI. The CDR3 DNA reads TGTGCCAGCAGTCCAGGACGGGGATACGGGCAGTACTTC. Protein: CASSPGRGYGQYF.

This clonotype has only a few counts. The V gene is TRBV5-1, the J gene TRBJ2-7; D might be TRBD2 (5 bases). V dropped 3 bases and J dropped 6 bases, with 13 bases sitting between them. The CDR3 is made up of 13 amino acids. CDR1 and CDR2 from the germline V gene are SGHRS and YFSETQ. The CDR3: CASSSLVSSEQYF. The CDR3 DNA sequence: TGCGCCAGCAGCTCACTAGTGAGCAGCGAGCAGTACTTC. The complete variable domain, with remaining parts taken from reference TRBV5-1 and TRBJ2-7, reads KAGVTQTPRYLIKTRGQQVTLSCSPISGHRSVSWYQQTPGQGLQFLFEYFSETQRNKGNFPGRFSGRQFSNSRSEMNVSTLELGDSALYLCASSSLVSSEQYFGPGTRLTVT.

The V call is TRBV6-5, the J call TRBJ1-1, with a possible D match to TRBD1 (6 bases). The V gene's germline CDR1 is MNHEY and CDR2 SVGAGI. The CDR3 extends over 16 amino acids. V was trimmed by 8 bases and J by 3 bases, leaving 22 bases between them. Here the CDR3 DNA reads TGTGCCAGCGGGGAATACAGGGTCGGCAGGGACACTGAAGCTTTCTTT. Translating it yields CASGEYRVGRDTEAFF.

CDR3 sequence (DNA): TGTGCCAGCAGTTTTCTAGCGGGAGTGTTCTACGAGCAGTACTTC. This codes for CASSFLAGVFYEQYF. This chain connects TRBV6-5 to TRBJ2-7; 10 bases map to TRBD2. The CDR3 has 15 amino acids. V dropped 4 bases and J dropped 3; count of bases not matched to a gene: 6. Germline assignment: CDR1 MNHEY and CDR2 SVGAGI.

This clonotype has more than one count but fewer than ten. The chain uses TRBV7-9 and TRBJ1-1, with D perhaps matching TRBD1 (5 bases). This CDR3 is built from 14 residues. V shed 11 bases and J shed 4 bases, with 20 bases lying between them. Germline CDR1 is SEHNR and CDR2 is FQNEAQ (reference sequence). In DNA, the CDR3 is TGTGCCGGACAAACACAAGGAGGGACCACTGAAGCTTTCTTT. It yields the protein CAGQTQGGTTEAFF.

As regards this clonotype: An end of the junction does not agree with germline; a read error may underlie this. The gene calls are TRBV29-1 and TRBJ2-1, with 9 positions matching TRBD2. Germline V gene sequence: CDR1 SQVTM, CDR2 ANQGSEA. The CDR3 loop spans 15 amino acids. CDR3 protein: CGVYPGAGGRNEQFF. The CDR3 DNA is TGCGGCGTTTACCCAGGGGCGGGAGGGCGCAATGAGCAGTTCTTC.

The chain has TRBV20-1 and TRBJ2-2, with 13 bases fitting TRBD2. Germline V gene sequence: CDR1 DFQATT, CDR2 SNEGSKA (reference sequence). The CDR3 contains 16 residues. With V trimmed by 5 bases and J by 3 bases, 6 bases remained unmatched. CDR3 protein: CSAPPGLAGDTGELFF. CDR3 in DNA: TGCAGTGCTCCACCCGGACTAGCGGGAGACACCGGGGAGCTGTTTTTT.

This clonotype was seen a handful of times. V usage is TRBV7-2 and J usage is TRBJ2-5; 14 bases fit TRBD2. Germline V lookup: CDR1 SGHTA, CDR2 FQGNSA. Germline trimming cut 5 bases from V and 5 bases from J; bases unmatched to any gene: 7. The length of the CDR3 is 16 residues. CDR3 sequence: CASSIGTSGGYETQYF. DNA of the CDR3: TGTGCCAGCAGCATCGGGACTAGCGGGGGATATGAGACCCAGTACTTC.

This clonotype occurred once. V and J are TRBV28 and TRBJ1-1; 7 nucleotides line up with TRBD1. The V gene's germline CDR1 is MDHEN and CDR2 SYDVKM. The CDR3 is 13 amino acids. Trimming cost V 10 bases and J 1 base; bases outside gene matches: 6. DNA for the CDR3: TGTGCCATCAGACAGGGCTGGAACACTGAAGCTTTCTTT. Protein: CAIRQGWNTEAFF.

This clonotype has more than one count but fewer than ten. The chain employs TRBV3-1 and TRBJ2-5; 8 bases are a match to TRBD2. Losses at the gene ends were 4 bases for V and 4 bases for J; bases not matched to a gene: 11. Germline values: CDR1 LGHDT, CDR2 YNNKEL (reference sequence). The CDR3 is 16 amino acids. The CDR3 bases are TGTGCCAGCAGCCCATTTTTAGCGGGACAAAGAGAGACCCAGTACTTC. Residues: CASSPFLAGQRETQYF.

The genes are TRBV7-9 and TRBJ2-7; D might be TRBD2 (5 bases). The CDR3 totals 12 residues. The germline CDR1 and CDR2 sequences are SEHNR and FQNEAQ (reference sequence). Trimming took 3 bases from V and 12 from J, leaving 15 bases between them. CDR3 bases: TGTGCCAGCAGCTTCGAGGTTGGGAGTGCGTACTTC. This encodes CASSFEVGSAYF.

The chain has TRBV7-3 and TRBJ2-3, with 7 positions matching TRBD2. Germline CDR1 and CDR2: SGHTA and FQGTGA. This CDR3 is built from 12 residues. The trim removed 5 bases at V and 8 bases at J, leaving 4 bases unmatched. CDR3 coding DNA: TGTGCCAGCAGCCCTCCGGGAGGTACGCAGTATTTT. This sequence encodes CASSPPGGTQYF.

This rearrangement joins TRBV4-3 to TRBJ2-7; D not certain. The CDR3 runs 12 residues. The germline V gene has CDR1 LGHNA and CDR2 YSLEER. Trimming removed 0 bases from V and 3 bases from J, with 3 bases in between. CDR3 region: CASSQDGYEQYF. In DNA form, the CDR3 reads TGCGCCAGCAGCCAAGACGGCTACGAGCAGTACTTC.

Worth noting for this clonotype: This may be a read error: a much more frequent sequence differs by one nucleotide. V gene TRBV20-1 combines with J gene TRBJ1-1; D call uncertain. V was clipped by 6 bases and J by 9 bases, with 23 bases between them. Germline CDR1 is DFQATT and CDR2 is SNEGSKA (reference sequence). This CDR3 spans 14 amino acids. In DNA, the CDR3 is TGCAGTGCCCCCCCGAGTAGCGGGGAATCGCAAGCTTTCTTT. This gives the protein CSAPPSSGESQAFF.

This clonotype was seen only once. V is TRBV6-1 and J is TRBJ2-1; 8 bases are a match to TRBD2. Germline V lookup: CDR1 MNHNS, CDR2 SASEGT. The V and J ends lost 6 bases and 0 bases, in that order; junction bases with no gene match: 7. This CDR3 contains 16 residues. CDR3 amino acids: CASRGTRGGSYNEQFF. DNA of the CDR3: TGTGCCAGCAGGGGGACCCGGGGGGGCTCCTACAATGAGCAGTTCTTC.

The CDR3 nucleotides are TGTGCCAGCAGCCTTTCGGGGGACATTGGAAACACCATATATTTT. Amino acid sequence: CASSLSGDIGNTIYF. This chain uses TRBV7-2 with TRBJ1-3, with TRBD1 as a possible D gene (6 bases). Germline V gene sequence: CDR1 SGHTA, CDR2 FQGNSA. The CDR3 covers 15 residues. V was cut by 5 bases and J by 3 bases, with 14 bases left in between.

The chain links TRBV20-1 to TRBJ2-1; the match to TRBD2 covers 12 bases. Germline V gives CDR1 DFQATT, CDR2 SNEGSKA (reference sequence). With 2 bases clipped from V and 7 bases from J, the junction kept 12 bases outside the gene matches. The CDR3 has 17 residues. This CDR3 reads CSARRSALAGGQNEQFF. For the CDR3, the DNA is TGCAGTGCTAGAAGGAGCGCTCTAGCGGGGGGGCAAAATGAGCAGTTCTTC.

Note on this clonotype: A much larger clone differs by one base, so this may be a read error. The genes are TRBV7-2 and TRBJ2-7; D call uncertain. The CDR3 spans 12 residues. Trimming cost V 6 bases and J 0 bases, with 6 bases left between them. The germline V gene has CDR1 SGHTA and CDR2 FQGNSA. CDR3 bases: TGTGCCAGCAGTCCAAACTCCTACGAGCAGTACTTC. It yields the protein CASSPNSYEQYF.

The chain carries TRBV10-3 and TRBJ2-1; tentatively, D is TRBD1 (5 bases). The CDR3 runs to 12 residues. The germline V gene encodes CDR1 ENHRY and CDR2 SYGVKD. V was cut by 6 bases and J by 2 bases, with 5 bases left in between. The CDR3 here is CAIRDTYNEQFF. DNA for the CDR3: TGTGCCATCAGGGACACCTACAATGAGCAGTTCTTC.